The 27 T cell receptor beta chains listed next were all sequenced from one sample in a study of blood T cell repertoires in COVID-19. Generated by immunoSEQ multiplex PCR, the TCRdb table keeps only in-frame clones and is missing some. The sample lists 53,000 or so clones, roughly nine tenths occurring once. Sequencing was performed on peripheral blood. Receptor source: a man in his forties with acute or convalescent COVID-19.

The chain carries TRBV7-9 and TRBJ1-1; D may be TRBD1 (6 bases). Germline loops: CDR1 SEHNR, CDR2 FQNEAQ (reference sequence). V was cut by 6 bases and J by 1 base, with 15 bases left in between. This CDR3 has 15 residues. The CDR3 region has the DNA TGTGCCAGCAGGGGGACACAGGGCACGAACACTGAAGCTTTCTTT. Protein product: CASRGTQGTNTEAFF.

The genes are TRBV12-3 or TRBV12-4 and TRBJ2-1; no clear D gene. The CDR3 runs to 12 residues. Trimming pared 8 bases from V and 3 bases from J, leaving 8 bases between. As DNA, the CDR3 is TGTGCCAGCGTAGGAGACTACAATGAGCAGTTCTTC. This codes for CASVGDYNEQFF.

This clone is a singleton in its sample. The chain uses TRBV24-1 and TRBJ2-1; 11 nucleotides match TRBD2. Trimming took 2 bases from V and 9 from J; bases not matched to a gene: 11. From germline, CDR1 is KGHDR and CDR2 SFDVKD. The CDR3 covers 17 residues. The CDR3 region has the DNA TGTGCCACCAGTGATTCCGTAGCGGGAGGGCCTTTCGGTGAGCAGTTCTTC. Its translation is CATSDSVAGGPFGEQFF.

This clone is a singleton in its sample. This chain uses TRBV5-5 with TRBJ2-1, with 14 bases aligning to TRBD2. Trimming removed 3 bases from V and 7 bases from J; junction bases left unmatched: 9. The CDR3 spans 17 residues. Germline lookup yields CDR1 SGHKS and CDR2 YYEKEE (reference sequence). CDR3 sequence reads: CASSWGPGTSGRNEQFF. The CDR3 DNA follows: TGTGCCAGCAGCTGGGGCCCCGGGACTAGCGGGAGAAATGAGCAGTTCTTC.

The chain combines TRBV5-1 with TRBJ2-3, with D possibly TRBD1 on 5 matching bases. The V gene lost 2 bases and the J gene lost 0 bases, with 16 bases spanning the gap. The germline V gene encodes CDR1 SGHRS and CDR2 YFSETQ. The CDR3 is 17 residues long. CDR3 DNA: TGCGCCAGCAGCTTCGCCTTCGTAGGGGCCAGCACAGATACGCAGTATTTT. The encoded protein is CASSFAFVGASTDTQYF.

The chain is built from TRBV7-3 and TRBJ2-1; 8 bases map to TRBD2. This CDR3 is 17 amino acids long. V gave up 4 bases and J gave up 4 bases; unmatched junction bases: 12. Germline lookup yields CDR1 SGHTA and CDR2 FQGTGA. The CDR3 loop reads CASSSHSPSGPYNEQFF. The CDR3 DNA reads TGTGCCAGCAGCTCCCACTCCCCTAGCGGGCCATACAATGAGCAGTTCTTC.

This chain connects TRBV5-1 to TRBJ1-2; TRBD1 might be the D (6 bases). In germline, CDR1 is SGHRS, CDR2 YFSETQ. The CDR3 has 14 residues. Trimming stripped 1 base from V and 4 bases from J, with 11 bases between. CDR3 bases: TGCGCCAGCAGCTTGTCCGGACAGATCTATGGCTACACCTTC. It encodes CASSLSGQIYGYTF.

The chain employs TRBV5-1 and TRBJ1-4; D is uncertain. V was trimmed by 0 bases and J by 0 bases, leaving 6 bases between them. Germline V gene lookup returns CDR1 SGHRS and CDR2 YFSETQ. This CDR3 has 15 amino acids. CDR3 amino acids: CASSLETATNEKLFF. CDR3 nucleotide sequence: TGCGCCAGCAGCTTGGAAACAGCAACTAATGAAAAACTGTTTTTT.

The rearrangement uses TRBV10-3 and TRBJ1-1, with 11 bases identical to TRBD1. Germline V gene sequence: CDR1 ENHRY, CDR2 SYGVKD. After removal of 2 bases from V and 4 bases from J, the junction contained 0 bases not matched to a gene. CDR3 length: 14 amino acids. Here the CDR3 reads CAISEGTGGTEAFF. The CDR3 nucleotides are TGTGCCATCAGTGAGGGGACAGGGGGCACTGAAGCTTTCTTT.

The gene calls are TRBV19 and TRBJ1-2; D gene uncertain. This CDR3 region has 13 residues. The V end was cut by 3 bases, the J end by 5 bases, with 10 bases between. Germline CDR1 LNHDA, CDR2 SQIVND (reference sequence). CDR3 amino acids: CASSIRSEYGYTF. The CDR3 nucleotides read TGTGCCAGTAGTATTAGGTCGGAGTATGGCTACACCTTC. Using reference TRBV19 and TRBJ1-2 for the parts outside the CDR3, the full variable domain is DGGITQSPKYLFRKEGQNVTLSCEQNLNHDAMYWYRQDPGQGLRLIYYSQIVNDFQKGDIAEGYSVSREKKESFPLTVTSAQKNPTAFYLCASSIRSEYGYTFGSGTRLTVV.

This clone was found a few times. The chain links TRBV28 to TRBJ1-5, with 8 bases aligning to TRBD1. Germline CDR1 reads MDHEN; CDR2 reads SYDVKM. CDR3 size: 15 residues. V lost 3 bases to trimming and J lost 8 bases; unmatched junction nucleotides: 9. The DNA of the CDR3 is TGTGCCAGCAGTTTCTCCCGGGACAGGATGAAGCCCCAGCATTTT. It translates to CASSFSRDRMKPQHF. Full variable domain (outside the CDR3, taken from reference TRBV28 and TRBJ1-5): DVKVTQSSRYLVKRTGEKVFLECVQDMDHENMFWYRQDPGLGLRLIYFSYDVKMKEKGDIPEGYSVSREKKERFSLILESASTNQTSMYLCASSFSRDRMKPQHFGDGTRLSIL.

The J gene is TRBJ1-1, the V gene TRBV10-3; D is undetermined. The CDR3 runs to 12 residues. Trimming left V 3 bases short and J 1 base short, with 3 bases between. Germline CDR1 is ENHRY and CDR2 is SYGVKD. For the CDR3, the DNA is TGTGCCATCAGTGACTCGAACACTGAAGCTTTCTTT. Amino acids: CAISDSNTEAFF.

The chain couples TRBV12-3 or TRBV12-4 to TRBJ2-7, with 8 positions matching TRBD1. Trimming removed 4 bases from V and 6 bases from J; junction bases left unmatched: 5. The CDR3 is 13 amino acids. The CDR3 bases are TGTGCCAGCAGTTCAACCGACAGGGGCGAGCAGTACTTC. Its protein is CASSSTDRGEQYF.

V usage is TRBV7-2 and J usage is TRBJ1-2; tentative D call: TRBD1 (5 bases). Germline-derived CDR1 and CDR2 are SGHTA and FQGNSA. The V end lost 5 bases, the J end lost 8 bases, and 21 bases lay between the germline ends. The CDR3 length is 15 residues. CDR3 nucleotide sequence: TGTGCCAGCAGCCTCTCCGGAGCAGGGTCGCGAGGCTACACCTTC. It specifies CASSLSGAGSRGYTF.

The V and J genes are TRBV6-2 or TRBV6-3 and TRBJ2-1; weak D call: TRBD1 (5 bases). Trimming took 2 bases from V and 2 from J, leaving 10 bases between them. CDR1 is MNHEY and CDR2 is SVGEGT in the germline V gene. CDR3 size: 15 residues. The CDR3 region is CASSYRQSTYNEQFF. DNA of the CDR3: TGTGCCAGCAGTTACCGACAGTCTACCTACAATGAGCAGTTCTTC.

The chain uses TRBV30 and TRBJ1-2; the D gene is possibly TRBD1 (5 bases). The germline CDR1 and CDR2 sequences are GTSNPN and SVGIG (reference sequence). Trimming took off 0 bases at V and 7 bases at J, with 6 bases between the two ends. The CDR3 has 11 amino acids. The chain's CDR3 is CAWSVGVGYTF. CDR3 coding DNA: TGTGCCTGGAGTGTAGGGGTTGGCTACACCTTC. The variable domain in full, completed from reference TRBV30 and TRBJ1-2, reads SQTIHQWPATLVQPVGSPLSLECTVEGTSNPNLYWYRQAAGRGLQLLFYSVGIGQISSEVPQNLSASRPQDRQFILSSKKLLLSDSGFYLCAWSVGVGYTFGSGTRLTVV.

The J gene is TRBJ2-7, the V gene TRBV6-2 or TRBV6-3, with unresolved D. V was clipped by 6 bases and J by 6 bases, with 15 bases between them. Germline CDR1 and CDR2: MNHEY and SVGEGT. This CDR3 spans 13 amino acids. The CDR3 DNA reads TGTGCCAGCAGCGCCGCGGAGACGGGCGAGCAGTACTTC. This translates into CASSAAETGEQYF.

The CDR3 protein is CASSAADRGVYGYTF. The CDR3 DNA follows: TGTGCCAGCAGCGCGGCCGACAGGGGGGTCTATGGCTACACCTTC. The chain is built from TRBV11-2 and TRBJ1-2; TRBD1 aligns across 9 bases. The V gene end was trimmed by 5 bases and the J gene end by 4 bases; junction bases not matched to a gene: 8. Germline V gene sequence: CDR1 SGHAT, CDR2 FQNNGV. The CDR3 loop spans 15 amino acids.

In its sample, this clone was seen once. The chain links TRBV1 to TRBJ1-3; the DNA was not used to check the table's D call, TRBD1. TRBV1 is tagged as a pseudogene. This CDR3 contains 15 residues. CDR3 protein: CTSSLRQGAGNTIYF. In DNA, the CDR3 is TGCACCAGCAGCTTACGACAGGGCGCTGGAAACACCATATATTTT.

The J gene is TRBJ2-7, the V gene TRBV11-2; 9 nucleotides line up with TRBD2. J gave up 0 bases and V 1 base, and 1 base lay outside the gene matches. The CDR3 length is 15 residues. Germline V gives CDR1 SGHAT, CDR2 FQNNGV. The CDR3 DNA is TGTGCCAGCAGCTTAGGGACTAGCGACTCCTACGAGCAGTACTTC. Translated, it gives CASSLGTSDSYEQYF.

This clone is termed medium-sized. The genes are TRBV18 and TRBJ2-7; 8 bases match TRBD1. With V trimmed by 2 bases and J by 4 bases, 4 bases remained unmatched. The CDR3 is made up of 14 amino acids. Per the germline V gene, CDR1 is KGHSH and CDR2 is LQKENI. CDR3: CASSPYQGAYEQYF. As DNA, the CDR3 is TGTGCCAGCTCACCATACCAGGGGGCTTACGAGCAGTACTTC.

The chain couples TRBV10-3 to TRBJ2-1, with 11 nucleotides matching TRBD2. The CDR3 consists of 13 residues. V shed 7 bases, J shed 7 bases, and the junction held 3 bases outside the gene matches. The V gene's germline CDR1 is ENHRY and CDR2 SYGVKD. In DNA, the CDR3 is TGTGCCATCACCGGGACTAGCGGAAATGAGCAGTTCTTC. Translation gives CAITGTSGNEQFF.

The chain links TRBV30 to TRBJ1-1; D call uncertain. The CDR3 length is 11 residues. Trimming removed 0 bases at V and 9 bases at J, with 8 bases between. Germline V gives CDR1 GTSNPN, CDR2 SVGIG (reference sequence). The CDR3 is CAWSVGEKAFF. DNA of the CDR3: TGTGCCTGGAGTGTGGGAGAGAAAGCTTTCTTT.

This rearrangement joins TRBV15 to TRBJ2-5; 8 nucleotides line up with TRBD2. Germline CDR1 reads LNHNV; CDR2 reads YYDKDF (reference sequence). The CDR3 is 14 amino acids. Germline trimming cut 1 base from V and 4 bases from J; bases unmatched to any gene: 2. The CDR3 spells CATSRGLAGETQYF. The CDR3 DNA is TGTGCCACCAGCAGAGGGCTAGCGGGAGAGACCCAGTACTTC.

The J gene is TRBJ2-2, the V gene TRBV7-8; the D gene is possibly TRBD1 (6 bases). Germline CDR1 SGHVS, CDR2 FQNEAQ. Trimming stripped 5 bases from V and 3 bases from J, with 10 bases between. The CDR3 is made up of 14 amino acids. The CDR3, as DNA: TGTGCCAGCAGCCGACAGGACTACACCGGGGAGCTGTTTTTT. Encoded protein: CASSRQDYTGELFF. The whole variable domain, remainder taken from reference TRBV7-8 and TRBJ2-2, is GAGVSQSPRYKVAKRGQDVALRCDPISGHVSLFWYQQALGQGPEFLTYFQNEAQLDKSGLPSDRFFAERPEGSVSTLKIQRTQQEDSAVYLCASSRQDYTGELFFGEGSRLTVL.

Regarding this clone: One junction end disagrees with the germline gene, perhaps due to a read error. The chain is built from TRBV7-7 and TRBJ2-1; TRBD2 matches 11 bases. Germline V gene sequence: CDR1 SSHAT, CDR2 FNYEAQ (reference sequence). CDR3 length: 17 residues. DNA of the CDR3: TGTGCTAGCAGCCGGACTAGCGGGTTAGGCTCCTACAATGAGCAGTTCTTC. It yields the protein CASSRTSGLGSYNEQFF. The full variable domain, completed using reference TRBV7-7 and TRBJ2-1, is GAGVSQSPRYKVTKRGQDVTLRCDPISSHATLYWYQQALGQGPEFLTYFNYEAQPDKSGLPSDRFSAERPEGSISTLTIQRTEQRDSAMYRCASSRTSGLGSYNEQFFGPGTRLTVL.

V usage is TRBV7-2 and J usage is TRBJ1-1; 11 bases fit TRBD1. The CDR3 runs 15 residues. Germline V CDR1 and CDR2: SGHTA, FQGNSA. V gave up 5 bases and J gave up 5 bases; unmatched junction bases: 7. The CDR3 sequence: CASSRTGGAGTEAFF. The DNA for the CDR3 is TGTGCCAGCAGCAGGACAGGGGGCGCTGGGACTGAAGCTTTCTTT.